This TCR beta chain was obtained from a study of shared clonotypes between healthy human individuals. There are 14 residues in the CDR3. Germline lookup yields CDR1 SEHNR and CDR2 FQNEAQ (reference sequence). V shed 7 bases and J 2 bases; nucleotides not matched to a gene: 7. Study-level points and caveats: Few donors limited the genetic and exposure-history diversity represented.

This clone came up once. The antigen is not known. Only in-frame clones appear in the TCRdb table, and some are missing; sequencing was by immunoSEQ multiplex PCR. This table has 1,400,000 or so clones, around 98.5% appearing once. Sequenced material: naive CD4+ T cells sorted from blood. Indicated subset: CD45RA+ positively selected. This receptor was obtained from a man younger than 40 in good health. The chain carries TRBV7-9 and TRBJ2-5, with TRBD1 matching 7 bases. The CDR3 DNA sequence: TGTGCCAGCACCTTGGGACAGTCGCAAGAGACCCAGTACTTC. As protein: CASTLGQSQETQYF. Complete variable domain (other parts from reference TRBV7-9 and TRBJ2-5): DTGVSQNPRHKITKRGQNVTFRCDPISEHNRLYWYRQTLGQGPEFLTYFQNEAQLEKSRLLSDRFSAERPKGSFSTLEIQRTEQGDSAMYLCASTLGQSQETQYFGPGTRLLVL.